Listed below are T cell receptor beta chains from one sample, sequenced in a study of neurological immune-mediated disorders. Via MiXCR, TCRdb re-called the 5' RACE reads, giving one row per CDR3 protein. The table lists 15,000 to 20,000 distinct CDR3 sequences, under 15% of them singletons, with roughly an eighth in the top ten. Material: PBMCs. The source of these receptors is a man aged 55 to 69 with HTLV-1-associated myelopathy (HAM/TSP). Each CDR3 is given with its conserved first and last residue. D genes are given only for firm matches. Size is stated as how often the clone was seen (once, few, many) or a class if it is expanded.

clone_size d_call v_call cdr3_aa
many TRBD1 TRBV10-1 CASSSRQGEAFF
many . TRBV5-1 CASSPRGAIPYGYTF
many . TRBV5-5 CASSLAGEGTEAFF
many . TRBV10-2 CASSEAGPYEQYF
many . TRBV7-2 CASGQGGNTEAFF
few . TRBV2 CASSERGPQDEQFF
many TRBD1 TRBV10-3 CAISRDSSYEQYF
many TRBD2 TRBV7-8 CASSLGTSASYEQYF
many TRBD1 TRBV7-2 CASRIGTGRTGNTIYF
many . TRBV5-1 CASSLVPTAGEQYF
many TRBD2 TRBV7-2 CASTRGTSGGFYEQYF